These T cell receptor beta chains were read from a single sample in a study of monozygotic twins with inflammatory bowel disease. TCRdb re-called the 5' RACE reads; every CDR3 protein appears as one record, without DNA. The sample data list fewer than 450,000 distinct CDR3 sequences. The sample taken for sequencing was blood. The receptors shown here come from a human donor with ulcerative colitis or Crohn's disease, or a healthy co-twin of an affected twin (not recorded which). Both conserved end residues are part of each CDR3.

V: TRBV27
J: TRBJ1-1
CDR3: CASSSLQGRTEAFF

V: TRBV5-8
J: TRBJ2-7
CDR3: CASSPTGRGSYEQYF

V: TRBV9
J: TRBJ2-7
CDR3: CARWVGDRSYEQYF

V: TRBV2
J: TRBJ2-3
CDR3: CASTRVDTQYF

V: TRBV6-2/TRBV6-3
J: TRBJ1-1
CDR3: CASSYNPGTGDDTEAFF

V: TRBV3-1
J: TRBJ1-6
CDR3: CASSQDVGYNSPLHF

V: TRBV25-1
J: TRBJ2-1
CDR3: CASNQRGRGYNEQFF

V: TRBV5-4
J: TRBJ1-5
CDR3: CASSWDGSNQPQHF

V: TRBV4-2
J: TRBJ1-6
CDR3: CASSPSPGQQNSPLHF

V: TRBV7-9
J: TRBJ2-1
CDR3: CASSSGLAGALFDEQFF

V: TRBV12-3/TRBV12-4
J: TRBJ1-2
CDR3: CASRWGQNYGYTF

V: TRBV20-1
J: TRBJ1-1
CDR3: CSARDGRGPEAFF

V: TRBV5-1
J: TRBJ2-7
CDR3: CASTTGFSYEQYF

V: TRBV30
J: TRBJ2-1
CDR3: CAWKTSPGEQFF

V: TRBV7-3
J: TRBJ2-1
CDR3: CASSFRGGQGLTYNEQFF

V: TRBV5-1
J: TRBJ2-2
CDR3: CASRLDRANTGELFF

V: TRBV4-2
J: TRBJ2-7
CDR3: CASSQDLAAYEQYF